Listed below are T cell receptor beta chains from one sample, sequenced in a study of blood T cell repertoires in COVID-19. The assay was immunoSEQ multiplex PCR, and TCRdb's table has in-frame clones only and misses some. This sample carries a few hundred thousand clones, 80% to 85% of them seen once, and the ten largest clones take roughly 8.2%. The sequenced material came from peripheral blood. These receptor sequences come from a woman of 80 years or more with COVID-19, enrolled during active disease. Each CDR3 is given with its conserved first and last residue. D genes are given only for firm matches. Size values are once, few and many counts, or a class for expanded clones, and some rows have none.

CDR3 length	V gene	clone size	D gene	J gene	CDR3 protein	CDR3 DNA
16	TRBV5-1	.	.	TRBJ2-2	CASSLVSGVNTGELFF	TGCGCCAGCAGCTTGGTCTCAGGGGTGAACACCGGGGAGCTGTTTTTT
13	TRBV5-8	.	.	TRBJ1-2	CASSLGQGRGYTF	TGTGCCAGCAGCTTGGGCCAGGGTCGTGGCTACACCTTC
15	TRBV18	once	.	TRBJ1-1	CASSPSAGPNTEAFF	TGTGCCAGCTCACCGTCGGCTGGGCCGAACACTGAAGCTTTCTTT
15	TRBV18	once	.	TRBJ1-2	CASSPLGAQADGYTF	TGTGCCAGCTCACCACTTGGGGCGCAGGCGGATGGCTACACCTTC
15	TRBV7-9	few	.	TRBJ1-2	CASSPQTPANYGYTF	TGTGCCAGCAGCCCCCAAACGCCAGCTAACTATGGCTACACCTTC
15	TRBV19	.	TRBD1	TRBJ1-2	CASSIPRTGGYGYTF	TGTGCCAGTAGTATCCCTCGGACAGGGGGCTATGGCTACACCTTC
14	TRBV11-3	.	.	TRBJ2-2	CASSSGTLTGELFF	TGTGCCAGCAGTTCCGGGACTCTCACCGGGGAGCTGTTTTTT
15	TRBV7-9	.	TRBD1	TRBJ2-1	CASSSWGTGSNEQFF	TGTGCCAGCAGCTCCTGGGGGACAGGGTCCAATGAGCAGTTCTTC
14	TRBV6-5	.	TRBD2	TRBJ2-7	CASKAGTSVNEQYF	TGTGCCAGCAAGGCCGGGACTAGCGTCAACGAGCAGTACTTC
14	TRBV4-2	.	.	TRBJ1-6	CASSQGGTGAPLHF	TGTGCCAGCAGCCAAGGAGGTACAGGTGCTCCCCTCCACTTT
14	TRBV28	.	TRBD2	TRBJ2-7	CASGLLAPSYEQYF	TGTGCCAGCGGCTTACTAGCGCCGTCCTACGAGCAGTACTTC
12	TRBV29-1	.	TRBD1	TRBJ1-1	CSVGDRDTEAFF	TGCAGCGTTGGGGACAGGGACACTGAAGCTTTCTTT
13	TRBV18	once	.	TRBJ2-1	CASNTISDNEQFF	TGTGCCAGTAACACCATCTCAGACAATGAGCAGTTCTTC
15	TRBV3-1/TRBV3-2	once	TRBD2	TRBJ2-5	CASSLSGGAGETQYF	TGTGCCAGCAGCCTTAGCGGGGGGGCCGGTGAGACCCAGTACTTC
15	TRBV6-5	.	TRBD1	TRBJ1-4	CASSYTTGANEKLFF	TGTGCCAGCAGTTACACTACAGGGGCTAATGAAAAACTGTTTTTT
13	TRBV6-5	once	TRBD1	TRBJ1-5	CASRVQGNQPQHF	TGTGCCAGCAGGGTACAGGGGAATCAGCCCCAGCATTTT
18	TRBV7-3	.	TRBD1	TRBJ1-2	CASSPYRDRAIPPYGYTF	TGTGCCAGCAGCCCATACCGGGACAGGGCGATACCACCCTATGGCTACACCTTC
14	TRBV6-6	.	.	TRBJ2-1	CASNRGSSYNEQFF	TGTGCCAGCAATAGGGGGAGCTCCTACAATGAGCAGTTCTTC
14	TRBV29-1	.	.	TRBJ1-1	CSVSQGFMNTEAFF	TGCAGCGTATCACAGGGTTTCATGAACACTGAAGCTTTCTTT
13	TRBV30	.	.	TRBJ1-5	CAWSLQGDQPQHF	TGTGCCTGGAGTTTACAGGGAGACCAGCCCCAGCATTTT
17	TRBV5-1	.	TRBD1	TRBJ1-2	CASSFFPGTVTNYGYTF	TGCGCCAGCAGCTTCTTCCCCGGGACAGTAACTAACTATGGCTACACCTTC
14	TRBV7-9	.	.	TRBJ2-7	CASSSNQVPYEQYF	TGTGCCAGCAGCTCCAACCAGGTTCCCTACGAGCAGTACTTC
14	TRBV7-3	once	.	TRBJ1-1	CASSSTPTLTEAFF	TGTGCCAGCAGCTCCACCCCGACACTCACTGAAGCTTTCTTT
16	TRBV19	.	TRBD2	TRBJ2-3	CASSSRLAGTTDTQYF	TGTGCCAGTAGTTCCCGACTAGCGGGGACCACAGATACGCAGTATTTT
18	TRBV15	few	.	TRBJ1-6	CATSNDRPMSSYNSPLHF	TGTGCCACCAGCAACGACAGGCCTATGAGCTCCTATAATTCACCCCTCCACTTT
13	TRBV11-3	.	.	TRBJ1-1	CASSTTGNTEAFF	TGTGCCAGCAGTACGACAGGGAACACTGAAGCTTTCTTT
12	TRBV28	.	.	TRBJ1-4	CASGGAEEKLFF	TGTGCCAGCGGGGGGGCCGAGGAAAAACTGTTTTTT
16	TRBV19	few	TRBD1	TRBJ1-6	CASSSGADRGRSPLHF	TGTGCCAGTAGTAGTGGCGCGGACAGGGGGCGCTCACCCCTCCACTTT
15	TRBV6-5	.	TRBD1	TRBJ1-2	CASSYSGQKNYGYTF	TGTGCCAGCAGTTACTCGGGACAGAAGAACTATGGCTACACCTTC
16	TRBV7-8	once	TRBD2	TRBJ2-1	CASSPQTSGAYNEQFF	TGTGCCAGCAGCCCTCAGACTAGCGGAGCCTACAATGAGCAGTTCTTC
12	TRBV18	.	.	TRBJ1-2	CASSPSTGGYTF	TGTGCCAGCTCACCTTCGACAGGAGGCTACACCTTC
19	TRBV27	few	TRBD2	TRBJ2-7	CASSLSAVYRAGAAYEQYF	TGTGCCAGCAGTTTATCGGCGGTATACAGAGCGGGAGCGGCCTACGAGCAGTACTTC
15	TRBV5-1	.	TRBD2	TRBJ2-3	CASSAGGGGAGPQYF	TGCGCCAGCAGCGCGGGGGGCGGGGGAGCCGGGCCGCAGTATTTT
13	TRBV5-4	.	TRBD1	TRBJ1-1	CASSRDRDTEAFF	TGTGCCAGCAGCCGTGACAGGGACACTGAAGCTTTCTTT
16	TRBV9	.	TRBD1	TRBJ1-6	CASSAVGGQGNSPLHF	TGTGCCAGCAGCGCCGTGGGGGGACAGGGAAATTCACCCCTCCACTTT
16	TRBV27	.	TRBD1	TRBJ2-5	CASSLRGTGFGETQYF	TGTGCCAGCAGTTTAAGAGGGACAGGGTTCGGGGAGACCCAGTACTTC
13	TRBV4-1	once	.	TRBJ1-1	CASSQVASRVGFF	TGCGCCAGCAGCCAAGTGGCCTCCCGGGTAGGTTTCTTT
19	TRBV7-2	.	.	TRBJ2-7	CASSLDASAARVSSYEQYF	TGTGCCAGCAGCTTAGACGCTAGCGCGGCCAGGGTATCATCCTACGAGCAGTACTTC
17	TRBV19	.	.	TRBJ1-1	CASSSSSRRDKNTEAFF	TGTGCCAGTAGTAGTTCCTCACGCCGGGACAAGAACACTGAAGCTTTCTTT
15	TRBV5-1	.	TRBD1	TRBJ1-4	CASSLGQGWGEKLFF	TGCGCCAGCAGCCTGGGACAGGGATGGGGTGAAAAACTGTTTTTT
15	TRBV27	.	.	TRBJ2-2	CASSPRTANTGELFF	TGTGCCAGCAGTCCGAGGACAGCGAACACCGGGGAGCTGTTTTTT
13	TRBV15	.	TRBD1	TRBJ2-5	CATSRDRGETQYF	TGTGCCACCAGCAGGGACAGGGGAGAGACCCAGTACTTC
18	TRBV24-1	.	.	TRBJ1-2	CATSDLLGGSWGKYGYTF	TGTGCCACCAGTGACCTCCTGGGGGGTTCGTGGGGGAAATATGGCTACACCTTC
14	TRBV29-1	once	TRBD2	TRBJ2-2	CSAAGGRVTGELFF	TGCAGCGCTGCAGGAGGGAGGGTCACCGGGGAGCTGTTTTTT
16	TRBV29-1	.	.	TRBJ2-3	CSARVRGRRPTDTQYF	TGCAGCGCCAGAGTGCGAGGGAGACGTCCCACAGATACGCAGTATTTT
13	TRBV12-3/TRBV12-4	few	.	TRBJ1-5	CASSFGGNQPQHF	TGTGCCAGCAGTTTCGGGGGGAATCAGCCCCAGCATTTT
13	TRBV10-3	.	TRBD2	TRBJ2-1	CAIRVAGGSEQFF	TGTGCCATCAGGGTAGCGGGGGGATCTGAGCAGTTCTTC
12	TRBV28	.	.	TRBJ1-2	CASSFRPSGYTF	TGTGCCAGCAGTTTCCGACCTAGTGGCTACACCTTC
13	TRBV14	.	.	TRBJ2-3	CASSPKPGYTQYF	TGTGCCAGCAGCCCTAAGCCAGGGTATACGCAGTATTTT
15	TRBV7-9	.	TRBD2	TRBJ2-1	CASSSTGLAGNEQFF	TGTGCCAGCAGCTCAACCGGACTAGCGGGCAATGAGCAGTTCTTC